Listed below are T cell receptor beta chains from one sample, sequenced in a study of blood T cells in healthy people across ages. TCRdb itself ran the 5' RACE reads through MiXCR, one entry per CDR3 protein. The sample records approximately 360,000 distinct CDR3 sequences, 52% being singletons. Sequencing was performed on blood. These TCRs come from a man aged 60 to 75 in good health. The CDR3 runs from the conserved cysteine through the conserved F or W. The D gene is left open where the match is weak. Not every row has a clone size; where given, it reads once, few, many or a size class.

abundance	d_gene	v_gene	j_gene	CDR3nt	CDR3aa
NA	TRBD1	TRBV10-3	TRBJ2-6	TGTGCCATCAGTCCGGGACAGGGGGCTGGTGGGGCCAACGTCCTGACTTTC	CAISPGQGAGGANVLTF
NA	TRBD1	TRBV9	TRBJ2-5	TGTGCCAGCAGCGCAGGGGGACATCGGGAGACCCAGTACTTC	CASSAGGHRETQYF
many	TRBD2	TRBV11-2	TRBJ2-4	TGTGCCAGCAGCTTAGTGGGACTAGCGGGGGGGATAGCCAAAAACATTCAGTACTTC	CASSLVGLAGGIAKNIQYF
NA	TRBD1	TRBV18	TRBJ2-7	TGTGCCAGCTCACGCCAGGGGGCAATCAATGAGCAGTACTTC	CASSRQGAINEQYF
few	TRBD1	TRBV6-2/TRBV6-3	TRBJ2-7	TGTGCCAGCAGCCTAGACAGGGGCCACGAGCAGTACTTC	CASSLDRGHEQYF
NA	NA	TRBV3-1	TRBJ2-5	TGTGCCAGCGGCGCGCGGATGGGCATATGGGCCCAGTACTTC	CASGARMGIWAQYF
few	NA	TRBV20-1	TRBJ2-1	TGCAGTGCTAGAGTGCAGCTCAATGAGCAGTTCTTC	CSARVQLNEQFF
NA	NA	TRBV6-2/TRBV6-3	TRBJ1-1	TGTGCCAGCAGCTTCCCGGGGAGGGGATACGGCACTGAAGCTTTCTTT	CASSFPGRGYGTEAFF
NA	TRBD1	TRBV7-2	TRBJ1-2	TGTGCCAGCAGCTTAGAGACAGGGGGCAACTATGGCTACACCTTC	CASSLETGGNYGYTF
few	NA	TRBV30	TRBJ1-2	TGTGCCTGGAGTCGGACTCTGGGGGGCAATGGCTACACCTTC	CAWSRTLGGNGYTF
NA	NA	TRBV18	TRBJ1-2	TGTGCCAGCTCCCCCGGGGCTCTCCGCGGCTACACCTTC	CASSPGALRGYTF
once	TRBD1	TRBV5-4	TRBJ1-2	TGTGCCAGCAGCATCGACAGGGGGCGGGGTGGCTACACCTTC	CASSIDRGRGGYTF
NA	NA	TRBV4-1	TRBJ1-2	TGCGCCAGCAGCCAAGATGGGGGGACCATTTCTAACTATGGCTACACCTTC	CASSQDGGTISNYGYTF
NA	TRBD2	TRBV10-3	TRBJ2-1	TGTGCCATCAGCCCCGGCGGCCTAGCGGGAGATCGGTTCTTC	CAISPGGLAGDRFF
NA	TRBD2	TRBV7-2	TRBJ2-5	TGTGCCAGCAGCTTGAGGCGGACTAGCGGGGCTGGGGAGACCCAGTACTTC	CASSLRRTSGAGETQYF
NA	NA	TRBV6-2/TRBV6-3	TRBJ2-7	TGTGCCAGCAGTTTTGATTACCGGTCCTACGAGCAGTACTTC	CASSFDYRSYEQYF
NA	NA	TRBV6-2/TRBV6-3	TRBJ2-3	TGTGCCAGCAGTTACTCCAGCACTTCTAACACAGATACGCAGTATTTT	CASSYSSTSNTDTQYF
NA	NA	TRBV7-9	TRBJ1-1	TGTGCCAGCACCACGGGACACTTAATGAACACTGAAGCTTTCTTT	CASTTGHLMNTEAFF
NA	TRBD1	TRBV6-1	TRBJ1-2	TGTGCCAGCAAAAGTCGGCCGGGACAGGGGTATGGCTACACCTTC	CASKSRPGQGYGYTF
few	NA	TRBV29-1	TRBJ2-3	TGCAGCGTGGATTTCACAGATACGCAGTATTTT	CSVDFTDTQYF
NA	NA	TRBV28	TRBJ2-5	TGTGCCACGGCAGTCCGAGAGACCCAGTACTTC	CATAVRETQYF
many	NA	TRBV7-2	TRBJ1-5	TGTGCCAGCAGCGTGGGGCACAATCAGCCCCAGCATTTT	CASSVGHNQPQHF
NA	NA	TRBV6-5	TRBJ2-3	TGTGCCAGCAAGAGCGTGTCCGGGAACTTGAATACGCAGTATTTT	CASKSVSGNLNTQYF
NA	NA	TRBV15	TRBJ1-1	TGTGCCACCAGCGTGAACCTGGAGGGGACTGAAGCTTTCTTT	CATSVNLEGTEAFF
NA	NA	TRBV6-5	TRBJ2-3	TGTGCCAGCAGTTACTCTCCCACGGCCGGAGATACGCAGTATTTT	CASSYSPTAGDTQYF
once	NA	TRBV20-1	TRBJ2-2	TGCAGTGCTAGCTTGGGGTCTAACACCGGGGAGCTGTTTTTT	CSASLGSNTGELFF